This is a list of T cell receptor beta chains from one sample in a study of T cell responses to AZD1222 COVID-19 vaccine. Assay: immunoSEQ multiplex PCR; the TCRdb copy retains only in-frame clones and omits some. Of fewer than 150,000 clones listed, about 90% are singletons. The sequences come from peripheral blood, collected on day 0 of AZD1222 vaccination. The source is an adult in good health. CDR3s include the opening cysteine and the closing phenylalanine or tryptophan. Fields, in order: clone size, V gene, J gene, D gene, CDR3 DNA, CDR3 protein. D genes are given only for firm matches. Rows may omit the clone size; those that give it use once, few, many or a size class.

clone_size: .
v_call: TRBV4-1
j_call: TRBJ2-3
d_call: .
cdr3_nt: TGCGCCAGCAGCCAAGGGGGGTTTCCCACAGATACGCAGTATTTT
cdr3_aa: CASSQGGFPTDTQYF

clone_size: .
v_call: TRBV5-5
j_call: TRBJ1-2
d_call: .
cdr3_nt: TGTGCCAGCAGCACGGGCTTACCCATTGGTGGCTACACCTTC
cdr3_aa: CASSTGLPIGGYTF

clone_size: .
v_call: TRBV5-5
j_call: TRBJ2-7
d_call: .
cdr3_nt: TGTGCCAGCAGCTTGTTTGGAGGGAAGTACCCCACCTACGAGCAGTACTTC
cdr3_aa: CASSLFGGKYPTYEQYF

clone_size: .
v_call: TRBV4-3
j_call: TRBJ2-1
d_call: .
cdr3_nt: TGCGCCAGCAGCCAAGGTCCCGGGACTGATTTTCATGAGCAGTTCTTC
cdr3_aa: CASSQGPGTDFHEQFF

clone_size: once
v_call: TRBV5-1
j_call: TRBJ2-4
d_call: .
cdr3_nt: TGCGCCAGCAGCTCGGGACAATCGTCGGGGGCCAAAAACATTCAGTACTTC
cdr3_aa: CASSSGQSSGAKNIQYF

clone_size: .
v_call: TRBV6-4
j_call: TRBJ1-2
d_call: TRBD1
cdr3_nt: TGTGCCAGCAGTGAGACAGGGGGTAAAGTCTATGGCTACACCTTC
cdr3_aa: CASSETGGKVYGYTF

clone_size: .
v_call: TRBV7-2
j_call: TRBJ2-5
d_call: TRBD1
cdr3_nt: TGTGCCAGCAGCCTCACTTGGGACAGACAAGAGACCCAGTACTTC
cdr3_aa: CASSLTWDRQETQYF

clone_size: .
v_call: TRBV6-5
j_call: TRBJ2-3
d_call: TRBD2
cdr3_nt: TGTGCCAGCAGTTACTCACTAGCGGGGGGGGATACGCAGTATTTT
cdr3_aa: CASSYSLAGGDTQYF

clone_size: .
v_call: TRBV12-5
j_call: TRBJ1-1
d_call: .
cdr3_nt: TGTGCTAGTGGTTTGGAATCTTACACTGAAGCTTTCTTT
cdr3_aa: CASGLESYTEAFF

clone_size: .
v_call: TRBV11-2
j_call: TRBJ1-1
d_call: .
cdr3_nt: TGTGCCAGCAGCTGGGGGGGGCTCCGTGGGTTTCACACTGAAGCTTTCTTT
cdr3_aa: CASSWGGLRGFHTEAFF

clone_size: .
v_call: TRBV5-5
j_call: TRBJ2-3
d_call: .
cdr3_nt: TGTGCCAGCAGCTTGGGACAGACGCGCACAGATACGCAGTATTTT
cdr3_aa: CASSLGQTRTDTQYF

clone_size: .
v_call: TRBV2
j_call: TRBJ2-7
d_call: TRBD2
cdr3_nt: TGTGCCAGCAGTGCCATGACTAGCGGGAGTCCCTACGAGCAGTACTTC
cdr3_aa: CASSAMTSGSPYEQYF

clone_size: .
v_call: TRBV11-2
j_call: TRBJ2-1
d_call: TRBD1
cdr3_nt: TGTGCCAGCAGCTTAGGGGTTGGGACAGATCACAATGAGCAGTTCTTC
cdr3_aa: CASSLGVGTDHNEQFF

clone_size: few
v_call: TRBV6-5
j_call: TRBJ2-1
d_call: TRBD1
cdr3_nt: TGTGCCAGCAGACCGGGGACAGACATTTACAATGAGCAGTTCTTC
cdr3_aa: CASRPGTDIYNEQFF

clone_size: .
v_call: TRBV4-3
j_call: TRBJ2-1
d_call: TRBD2
cdr3_nt: TGCGCCAGCAGCCAATCCCCAGCGGGATCCTCCGCTGAGCAGTTCTTC
cdr3_aa: CASSQSPAGSSAEQFF

clone_size: few
v_call: TRBV11-3
j_call: TRBJ1-1
d_call: .
cdr3_nt: TGTGCCAGCAGCTTACTCGGGGCAGGGGTTATGGGGACTGAAGCTTTCTTT
cdr3_aa: CASSLLGAGVMGTEAFF

clone_size: .
v_call: TRBV5-5
j_call: TRBJ1-1
d_call: .
cdr3_nt: TGTGCCAGCAGCTGGACTGACCCTACATCAGCTTTCTTT
cdr3_aa: CASSWTDPTSAFF

clone_size: .
v_call: TRBV18
j_call: TRBJ2-5
d_call: .
cdr3_nt: TGTGCCAGCTCAGGGGGCCAACAAGAGACCCAGTACTTC
cdr3_aa: CASSGGQQETQYF

clone_size: once
v_call: TRBV5-4
j_call: TRBJ2-1
d_call: TRBD2
cdr3_nt: TGTGCCAGCAGCTTGGCTAAGAAGCGGGGGGGCCGTAATGAGCAGTTCTTC
cdr3_aa: CASSLAKKRGGRNEQFF

clone_size: few
v_call: TRBV5-6
j_call: TRBJ2-7
d_call: .
cdr3_nt: TGTGCCAGCAGCGGACGGATCCTTCAGGTGGGGGCGCGAGAGCAGTACTTC
cdr3_aa: CASSGRILQVGAREQYF

clone_size: .
v_call: TRBV24-1
j_call: TRBJ1-2
d_call: TRBD1
cdr3_nt: TGTGCCACCAGTGTTGCATCTCGGGGAGGGGGCCCACCGGAAGGCTACACCTTC
cdr3_aa: CATSVASRGGGPPEGYTF

clone_size: .
v_call: TRBV11-2
j_call: TRBJ2-1
d_call: TRBD2
cdr3_nt: TGTGCCAGCAGCCCTCGCAATAGCGGGAGTGTCGATGAGCAGTTCTTC
cdr3_aa: CASSPRNSGSVDEQFF

clone_size: .
v_call: TRBV11-2
j_call: TRBJ2-7
d_call: .
cdr3_nt: TGTGCCAGCAGCACCTCCGCCGAGCAGTACTTC
cdr3_aa: CASSTSAEQYF

clone_size: once
v_call: TRBV9
j_call: TRBJ2-7
d_call: TRBD2
cdr3_nt: TGTGCCAGCAGCCCCCGCGGGAGGCGGGGGGGCGTTTCCTACGAGCAGTACTTC
cdr3_aa: CASSPRGRRGGVSYEQYF

clone_size: once
v_call: TRBV7-2
j_call: TRBJ1-1
d_call: TRBD1
cdr3_nt: TGTGCCAGCAGGTGGGACAGAGACACTGAAGCTTTCTTT
cdr3_aa: CASRWDRDTEAFF

clone_size: once
v_call: TRBV9
j_call: TRBJ2-7
d_call: .
cdr3_nt: TGTGCCAGCAGCGTAGGCCGAAACTCCTACGAGCAGTACTTC
cdr3_aa: CASSVGRNSYEQYF

clone_size: .
v_call: TRBV7-9
j_call: TRBJ2-7
d_call: .
cdr3_nt: TGTGCCAGCAGCTTAGAGAAACCCTACGAGCAGTACTTC
cdr3_aa: CASSLEKPYEQYF

clone_size: .
v_call: TRBV9
j_call: TRBJ2-5
d_call: .
cdr3_nt: TGTGCCAGCAGCGTAGGTGGGGGGCTAGAGACCCAGTACTTC
cdr3_aa: CASSVGGGLETQYF

clone_size: once
v_call: TRBV7-9
j_call: TRBJ1-3
d_call: .
cdr3_nt: TGTGCCAGCAGCTTAGCGGGCAAGGAGAGATGGAACACCATATATTTT
cdr3_aa: CASSLAGKERWNTIYF

clone_size: .
v_call: TRBV4-1
j_call: TRBJ1-2
d_call: .
cdr3_nt: TGCGCCAGCAGCCAACAGGGCCCCTATGGCTACACCTTC
cdr3_aa: CASSQQGPYGYTF

clone_size: few
v_call: TRBV5-6
j_call: TRBJ2-7
d_call: .
cdr3_nt: TGTGCCAGCAGCTCACTTGAGTACGAGCAGTACTTC
cdr3_aa: CASSSLEYEQYF

clone_size: few
v_call: TRBV27
j_call: TRBJ2-1
d_call: .
cdr3_nt: TGTGCCAGCAGTTTGGACCAGGGGTACTACAATGAGCAGTTCTTC
cdr3_aa: CASSLDQGYYNEQFF

clone_size: .
v_call: TRBV28
j_call: TRBJ1-2
d_call: .
cdr3_nt: TGTGCCAGCAGACCTCAGGGCAACTATGGCTACACCTTC
cdr3_aa: CASRPQGNYGYTF

clone_size: .
v_call: TRBV7-6
j_call: TRBJ2-5
d_call: .
cdr3_nt: TGTGCCAGCAGCTTAACTAATGGCCAGCAAGAGACCCAGTACTTC
cdr3_aa: CASSLTNGQQETQYF

clone_size: .
v_call: TRBV7-3
j_call: TRBJ2-6
d_call: .
cdr3_nt: TGTGCCAGCTCCACCGGCGTCAGCTGGGCCAACGTCCTGACTTTC
cdr3_aa: CASSTGVSWANVLTF

clone_size: .
v_call: TRBV28
j_call: TRBJ1-5
d_call: TRBD1
cdr3_nt: TGTGCCAGCAACACAGGGGGCCGGGGGAGCAATCAGCCCCAGCATTTT
cdr3_aa: CASNTGGRGSNQPQHF

clone_size: .
v_call: TRBV7-9
j_call: TRBJ2-1
d_call: .
cdr3_nt: TGTGCCAGCAGCTTAGCAGGGAGCTACAATGAGCAGTTCTTC
cdr3_aa: CASSLAGSYNEQFF

clone_size: .
v_call: TRBV5-1
j_call: TRBJ2-7
d_call: TRBD1
cdr3_nt: TGCGCCAGCAGCGCGGACAGGGGGCGTGAGCAGTACTTC
cdr3_aa: CASSADRGREQYF

clone_size: once
v_call: TRBV30
j_call: TRBJ1-5
d_call: .
cdr3_nt: TGTGCCTGGAGCGACGGGACTCATAGCAATCAGCCCCAGCATTTT
cdr3_aa: CAWSDGTHSNQPQHF

clone_size: .
v_call: TRBV11-3
j_call: TRBJ2-5
d_call: .
cdr3_nt: TGTGCCAGCAGCTTAGGTGAAAGGGCTAACGGGGAGACCCAGTACTTC
cdr3_aa: CASSLGERANGETQYF

clone_size: .
v_call: TRBV6-2/TRBV6-3
j_call: TRBJ2-7
d_call: .
cdr3_nt: TGTGCCAGCAGTTACCAAGCCGGGACCCTCTACGAGCAGTACTTC
cdr3_aa: CASSYQAGTLYEQYF

clone_size: .
v_call: TRBV18
j_call: TRBJ2-7
d_call: TRBD2
cdr3_nt: TGTGCCAGCTCATACCCTGAGGTAGCGGGAGCTTCCCACTCCTACGAGCAGTACTTC
cdr3_aa: CASSYPEVAGASHSYEQYF

clone_size: .
v_call: TRBV28
j_call: TRBJ2-7
d_call: TRBD1
cdr3_nt: TGTGCCAGCAGTCGGGACAGGGGATATTCAAAGCAGTACTTC
cdr3_aa: CASSRDRGYSKQYF

clone_size: .
v_call: TRBV28
j_call: TRBJ2-3
d_call: .
cdr3_nt: TGTGCCAGCAGTCCGGGACTCTACACAGATACGCAGTATTTT
cdr3_aa: CASSPGLYTDTQYF

clone_size: .
v_call: TRBV3-1/TRBV3-2
j_call: TRBJ1-3
d_call: TRBD1
cdr3_nt: TGTGCCAGCAGCCGACAGGGGGCTTGGTCTGGAAACACCATATATTTT
cdr3_aa: CASSRQGAWSGNTIYF